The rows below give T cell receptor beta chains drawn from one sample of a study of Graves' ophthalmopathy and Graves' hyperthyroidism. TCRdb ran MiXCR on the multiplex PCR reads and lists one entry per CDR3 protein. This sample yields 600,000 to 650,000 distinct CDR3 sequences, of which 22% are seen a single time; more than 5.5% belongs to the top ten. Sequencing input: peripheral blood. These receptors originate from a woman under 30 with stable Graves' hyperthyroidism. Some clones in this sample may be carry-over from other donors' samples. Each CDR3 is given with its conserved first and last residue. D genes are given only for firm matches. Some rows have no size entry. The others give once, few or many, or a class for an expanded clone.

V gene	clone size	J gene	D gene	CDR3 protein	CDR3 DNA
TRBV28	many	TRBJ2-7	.	CASRIGNYEQYF	TGTGCCAGCAGGATCGGGAACTACGAGCAGTACTTC
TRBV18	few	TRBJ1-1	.	CASSPTVEGGTEAFF	TGTGCCAGCTCACCGACGGTGGAGGGAGGCACTGAAGCTTTCTTT
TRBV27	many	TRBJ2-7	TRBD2	CASRGTSGSPYEQYF	TGTGCCAGCAGGGGGACTAGCGGGAGCCCCTACGAGCAGTACTTC
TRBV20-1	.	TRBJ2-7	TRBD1	CSASSGTGQGALYEQYF	TGCAGTGCTAGTTCGGGGACAGGACAGGGCGCGTTGTACGAGCAGTACTTC
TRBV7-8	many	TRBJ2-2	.	CASSPADGTGELFF	TGTGCCAGCAGCCCAGCGGACGGAACCGGGGAGCTGTTTTTT
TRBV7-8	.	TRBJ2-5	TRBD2	CASSPGGLAGFSETQYF	TGTGCCAGCAGCCCCGGTGGACTAGCGGGATTTTCTGAGACCCAGTACTTC
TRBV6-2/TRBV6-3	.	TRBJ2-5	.	CASRAWQQETQYF	TGTGCCAGCAGAGCATGGCAGCAAGAGACCCAGTACTTC
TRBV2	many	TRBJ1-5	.	CASRQGGAQPQHF	TGTGCCAGCAGGCAAGGGGGGGCTCAGCCCCAGCATTTT
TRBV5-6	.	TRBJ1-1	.	CASIDRGLNTEAFF	TGTGCCAGCATCGATCGGGGACTGAACACTGAAGCTTTCTTT
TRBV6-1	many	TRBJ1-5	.	CASSTSGQPQHF	TGTGCCAGCAGTACGTCCGGCCAGCCCCAGCATTTT
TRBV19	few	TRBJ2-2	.	CASSPEEVGELFF	TGTGCCAGTAGTCCCGAGGAGGTCGGGGAGCTGTTTTTT
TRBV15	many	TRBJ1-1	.	CATSRPGALNTEAFF	TGTGCCACCAGCAGGCCGGGGGCGCTGAACACTGAAGCTTTCTTT
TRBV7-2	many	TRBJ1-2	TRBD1	CASSLTGTGTGYTF	TGTGCCAGCAGCCTGACCGGGACAGGAACCGGCTACACCTTC
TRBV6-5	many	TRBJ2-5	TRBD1	CASSYSQGAGETQYF	TGTGCCAGCAGTTACTCGCAGGGGGCTGGGGAGACCCAGTACTTC
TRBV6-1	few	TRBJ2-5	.	CAGSEARTAQYF	TGTGCCGGCAGTGAAGCCCGGACCGCCCAGTACTTC
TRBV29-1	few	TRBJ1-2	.	CSVAILRGNGYTF	TGCAGCGTTGCGATTTTAAGGGGTAATGGCTACACCTTC
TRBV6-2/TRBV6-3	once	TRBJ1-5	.	CASSYSGRASAQHF	TGTGCCAGCAGTTACTCCGGCAGGGCATCGGCCCAGCATTTT
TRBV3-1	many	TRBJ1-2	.	CASSQDWQDYGYTF	TGTGCCAGCAGCCAAGATTGGCAGGACTATGGCTACACCTTC
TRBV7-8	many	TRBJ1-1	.	CASSPNRLGGTEAFF	TGTGCCAGCAGCCCTAACAGACTTGGGGGCACTGAAGCTTTCTTT
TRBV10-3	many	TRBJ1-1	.	CAIRFGSLGTEAFF	TGTGCCATCAGATTCGGGTCGCTCGGCACTGAAGCTTTCTTT
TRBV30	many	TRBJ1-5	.	CAWSGAQAFNQPQHF	TGTGCCTGGAGTGGGGCACAGGCCTTCAATCAGCCCCAGCATTTT
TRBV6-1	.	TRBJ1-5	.	CASSEHPGQPQHF	TGTGCCAGCAGTGAGCACCCGGGTCAGCCCCAGCATTTT
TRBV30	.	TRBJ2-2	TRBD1	CAWSARTGQGGELFF	TGTGCCTGGAGTGCTAGGACAGGCCAAGGGGGGGAGCTGTTTTTT
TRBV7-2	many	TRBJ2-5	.	CASRPGRTDETQYF	TGTGCCAGCAGACCGGGTCGGACGGATGAGACCCAGTACTTC
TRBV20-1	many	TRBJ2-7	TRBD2	CSAHRTSGRGYEQYF	TGCAGTGCTCATAGGACTAGCGGGAGGGGTTACGAGCAGTACTTC
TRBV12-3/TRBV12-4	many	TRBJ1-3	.	CASSREPYSGNTIYF	TGTGCCAGCAGCCGCGAACCCTACTCTGGAAACACCATATATTTT
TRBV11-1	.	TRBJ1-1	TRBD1	CASSFHPGQRNTEAFF	TGTGCCAGCAGCTTCCATCCGGGACAGAGGAACACTGAAGCTTTCTTT
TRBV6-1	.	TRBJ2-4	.	CASRDFRLPQNIQYF	TGTGCCAGCAGAGATTTTCGGCTACCCCAAAACATTCAGTACTTC
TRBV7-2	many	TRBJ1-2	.	CASSSRGRDDGYTF	TGTGCCAGCAGCTCCCGGGGGCGGGACGATGGCTACACCTTC
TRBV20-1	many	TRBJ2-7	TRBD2	CSASGLARGYEQYF	TGCAGTGCAAGTGGACTAGCACGAGGCTACGAGCAGTACTTC
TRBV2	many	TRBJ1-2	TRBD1	CAGGQGTDYGYTF	TGTGCCGGGGGACAGGGGACTGACTATGGCTACACCTTC
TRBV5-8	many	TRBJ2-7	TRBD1	CATYRRDRASYEQYF	TGTGCCACCTACCGCCGGGACAGGGCCTCCTACGAGCAGTACTTC
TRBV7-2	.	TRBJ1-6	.	CASSFDSVGNSPLHF	TGTGCCAGCAGCTTTGACAGTGTGGGAAATTCACCCCTCCACTTT
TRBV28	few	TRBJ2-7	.	CASSLRRVGYEQYF	TGTGCCAGCAGTTTACGCAGGGTTGGTTACGAGCAGTACTTC
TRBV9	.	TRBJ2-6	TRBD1	CAIWITGGLSGANVLTF	TGTGCCATCTGGATTACAGGGGGCCTCTCTGGGGCCAACGTCCTGACTTTC
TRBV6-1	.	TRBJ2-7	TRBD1	CASSGQGRLSEQYF	TGTGCCAGCAGTGGACAGGGGAGGTTATCTGAGCAGTACTTC
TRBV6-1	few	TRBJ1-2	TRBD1	CASSRDSESGYTF	TGTGCCAGCAGTCGGGACAGCGAGTCCGGCTACACCTTC
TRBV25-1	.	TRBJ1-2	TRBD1	CASSEFYGDRGRLEGYTF	TGTGCCAGCAGTGAATTCTATGGGGACAGGGGGCGGCTGGAAGGCTACACCTTC
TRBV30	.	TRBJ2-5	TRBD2	CAWETSGKPLGETQYF	TGTGCCTGGGAGACTAGCGGGAAACCTTTGGGGGAGACCCAGTACTTC
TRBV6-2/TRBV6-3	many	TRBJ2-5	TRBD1	CASTRQGRETQYF	TGTGCCAGCACACGACAGGGAAGGGAGACCCAGTACTTC
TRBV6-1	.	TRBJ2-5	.	CASSPVPQDGETQYF	TGTGCCAGCAGTCCTGTGCCTCAGGACGGAGAGACCCAGTACTTC
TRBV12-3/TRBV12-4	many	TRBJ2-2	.	CASSLKPTGELFF	TGTGCCAGCAGTTTAAAGCCGACCGGGGAGCTGTTTTTT
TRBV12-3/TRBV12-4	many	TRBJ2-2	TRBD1	CASRSQGWPIPPGELFF	TGTGCCAGCAGGTCACAGGGGTGGCCTATCCCCCCCGGGGAGCTGTTTTTT
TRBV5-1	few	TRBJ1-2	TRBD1	CASSTDRGNWNYGYTF	TGCGCCAGCAGCACGGACAGGGGGAATTGGAACTATGGCTACACCTTC
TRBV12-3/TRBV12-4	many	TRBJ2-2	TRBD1	CASSLNRGNTGELFF	TGTGCCAGCAGTTTAAACAGGGGGAACACCGGGGAGCTGTTTTTT
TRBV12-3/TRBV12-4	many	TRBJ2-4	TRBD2	CASSPLAVGADIQYF	TGTGCCAGCAGTCCCCTAGCGGTTGGGGCGGACATTCAGTACTTC
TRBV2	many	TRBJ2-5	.	CASSPGLAETQYF	TGTGCCAGCAGTCCAGGATTGGCAGAGACCCAGTACTTC
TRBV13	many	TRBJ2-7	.	CASSLEASPGEQYF	TGTGCCAGCAGCTTAGAAGCTAGTCCTGGGGAGCAGTACTTC
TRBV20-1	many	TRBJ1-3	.	CSARDSGSSGNTIYF	TGCAGTGCTAGAGATTCGGGCTCTTCTGGAAACACCATATATTTT
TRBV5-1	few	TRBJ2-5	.	CASSLEAIKETQYF	TGCGCCAGCAGCTTGGAAGCGATCAAAGAGACCCAGTACTTC
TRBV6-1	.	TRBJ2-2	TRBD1	CASNRQGNTGELFF	TGTGCCAGCAATCGACAGGGGAACACCGGGGAGCTGTTTTTT
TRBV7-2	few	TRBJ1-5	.	CASSSPGSNQPQHF	TGTGCCAGCAGCTCTCCTGGTAGCAATCAGCCCCAGCATTTT
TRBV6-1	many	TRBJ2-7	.	CASSPAVYEQYF	TGTGCCAGCAGCCCCGCCGTGTACGAGCAGTACTTC
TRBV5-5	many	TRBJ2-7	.	CASSLEGKLSYEQYF	TGTGCCAGCAGCTTGGAAGGGAAACTTTCCTACGAGCAGTACTTC